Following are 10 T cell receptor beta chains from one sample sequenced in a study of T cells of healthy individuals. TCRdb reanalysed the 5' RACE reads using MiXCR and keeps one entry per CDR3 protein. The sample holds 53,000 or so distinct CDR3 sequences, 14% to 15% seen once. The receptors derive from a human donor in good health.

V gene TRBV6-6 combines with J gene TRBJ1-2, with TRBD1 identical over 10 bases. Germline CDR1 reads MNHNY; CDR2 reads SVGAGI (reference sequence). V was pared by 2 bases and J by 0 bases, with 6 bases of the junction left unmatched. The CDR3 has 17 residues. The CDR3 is CASSYTRDRGSNYGYTF. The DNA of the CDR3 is TGTGCCAGCAGTTACACCCGGGACAGGGGTTCTAACTATGGCTACACCTTC.

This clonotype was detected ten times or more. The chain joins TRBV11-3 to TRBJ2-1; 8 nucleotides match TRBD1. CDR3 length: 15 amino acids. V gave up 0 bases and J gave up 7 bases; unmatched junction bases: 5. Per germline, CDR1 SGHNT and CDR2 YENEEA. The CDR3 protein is CASSLDAGGSNEQFF. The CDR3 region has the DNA TGTGCCAGCAGCTTAGATGCAGGGGGCTCGAATGAGCAGTTCTTC.

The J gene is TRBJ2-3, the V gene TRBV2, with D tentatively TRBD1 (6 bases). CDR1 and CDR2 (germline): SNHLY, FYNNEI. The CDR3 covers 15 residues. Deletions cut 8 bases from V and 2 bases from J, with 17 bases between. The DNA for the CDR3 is TGTGCCAGCTCACAGAGGGACATCTCCACAGATACGCAGTATTTT. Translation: CASSQRDISTDTQYF.

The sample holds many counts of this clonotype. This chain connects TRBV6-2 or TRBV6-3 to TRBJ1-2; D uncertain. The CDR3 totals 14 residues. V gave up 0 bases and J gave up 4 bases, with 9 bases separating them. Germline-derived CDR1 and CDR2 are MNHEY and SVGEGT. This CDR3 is CASSYSQRVYGYTF. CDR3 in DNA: TGTGCCAGCAGTTACTCGCAAAGGGTCTATGGCTACACCTTC.

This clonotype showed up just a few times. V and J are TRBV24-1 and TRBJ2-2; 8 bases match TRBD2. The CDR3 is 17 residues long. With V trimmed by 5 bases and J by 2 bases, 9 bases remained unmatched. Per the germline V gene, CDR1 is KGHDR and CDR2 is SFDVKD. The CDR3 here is CATSAPSGGANTGELFF. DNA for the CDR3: TGTGCCACCAGTGCCCCGAGCGGGGGCGCTAACACCGGGGAGCTGTTTTTT.

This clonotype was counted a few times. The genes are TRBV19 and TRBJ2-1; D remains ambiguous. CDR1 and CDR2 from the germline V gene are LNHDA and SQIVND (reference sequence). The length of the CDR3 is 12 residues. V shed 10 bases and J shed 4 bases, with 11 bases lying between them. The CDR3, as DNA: TGTGCCACTAATCACAGATACAATGAGCAGTTCTTC. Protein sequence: CATNHRYNEQFF.

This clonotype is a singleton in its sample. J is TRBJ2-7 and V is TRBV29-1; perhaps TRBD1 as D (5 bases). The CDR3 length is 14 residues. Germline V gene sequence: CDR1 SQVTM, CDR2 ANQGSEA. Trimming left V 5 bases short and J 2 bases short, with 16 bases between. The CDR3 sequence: CSVSTTGAAYEQYF. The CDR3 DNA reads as TGCAGCGTTAGTACCACAGGAGCTGCCTACGAGCAGTACTTC.

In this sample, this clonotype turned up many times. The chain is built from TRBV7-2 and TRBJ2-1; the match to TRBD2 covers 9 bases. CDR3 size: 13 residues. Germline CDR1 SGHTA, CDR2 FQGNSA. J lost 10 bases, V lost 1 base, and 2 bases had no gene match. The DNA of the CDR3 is TGTGCCAGCAGCTTAGAGCTAGCGGGGGAGCAGTTCTTC. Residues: CASSLELAGEQFF.

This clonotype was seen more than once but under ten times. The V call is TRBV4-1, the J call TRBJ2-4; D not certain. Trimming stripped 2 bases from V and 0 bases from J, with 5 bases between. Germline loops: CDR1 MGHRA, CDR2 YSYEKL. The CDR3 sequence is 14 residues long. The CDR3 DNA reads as TGCGCCAGCAGCCAACCGTTAGCCAAAAACATTCAGTACTTC. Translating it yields CASSQPLAKNIQYF.

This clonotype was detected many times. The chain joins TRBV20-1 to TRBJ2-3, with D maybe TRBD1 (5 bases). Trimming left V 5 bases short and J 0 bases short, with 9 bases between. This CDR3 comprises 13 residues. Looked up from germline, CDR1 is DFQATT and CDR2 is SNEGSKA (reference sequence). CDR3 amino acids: CSARQSSTDTQYF. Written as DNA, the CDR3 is TGCAGTGCTCGACAGTCTAGCACAGATACGCAGTATTTT.